This T cell receptor (beta chain) emerged from a study of blood T cell repertoires in COVID-19. Study-wide background: T cells, B-cell-depleted T cells, or PBMCs provided the cDNA or gDNA that served as material.

The CDR3 spans 13 residues. Looked up from germline, CDR1 is SGHTA and CDR2 is FQGTGA. V gave up 6 bases and J gave up 1 base, with 9 bases separating them. TCRdb keeps only in-frame clones here, not all; method: immunoSEQ multiplex PCR. Altogether tens of thousands of clones are present, 85% to 90% being singletons, with the ten largest covering just under 7%. This clone has just a few counts. This receptor was identified in a man between 45 and 60 years old with active COVID-19. Sequenced input: peripheral blood. The V call is TRBV7-3, the J call TRBJ1-1, with D unresolved. As DNA, the CDR3 is TGTGCCAGCAGTTTCAGGCGGAACACTGAAGCTTTCTTT. This encodes CASSFRRNTEAFF. The whole variable domain, filled in from reference TRBV7-3 and TRBJ1-1, reads GAGVSQTPSNKVTEKGKYVELRCDPISGHTALYWYRQSLGQGPEFLIYFQGTGAADDSGLPNDRFFAVRPEGSVSTLKIQRTERGDSAVYLCASSFRRNTEAFFGQGTRLTVV.